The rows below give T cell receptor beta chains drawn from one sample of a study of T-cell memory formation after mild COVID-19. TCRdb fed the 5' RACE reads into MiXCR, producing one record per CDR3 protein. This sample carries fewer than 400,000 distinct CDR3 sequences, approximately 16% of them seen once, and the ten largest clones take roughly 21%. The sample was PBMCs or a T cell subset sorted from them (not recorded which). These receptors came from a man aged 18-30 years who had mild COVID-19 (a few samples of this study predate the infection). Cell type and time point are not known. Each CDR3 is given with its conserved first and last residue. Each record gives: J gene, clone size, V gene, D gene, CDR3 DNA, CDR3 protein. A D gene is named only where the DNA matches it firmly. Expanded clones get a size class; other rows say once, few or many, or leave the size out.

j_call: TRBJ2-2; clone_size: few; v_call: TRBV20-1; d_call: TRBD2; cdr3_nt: TGCAGTGCTAGAGTTGCTAGCGGGGGCCCGAACACCGGGGAGCTGTTTTTT; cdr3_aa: CSARVASGGPNTGELFF
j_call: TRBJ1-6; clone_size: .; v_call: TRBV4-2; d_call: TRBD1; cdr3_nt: TGTGCCAGCAGCCAAGACCGGCAGGGGGGATCACCCCTCCACTTT; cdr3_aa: CASSQDRQGGSPLHF
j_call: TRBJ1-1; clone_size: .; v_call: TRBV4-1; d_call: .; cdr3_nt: TGCGCCAGCAGCACCCGGACCTTCACTGAAGCTTTCTTT; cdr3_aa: CASSTRTFTEAFF
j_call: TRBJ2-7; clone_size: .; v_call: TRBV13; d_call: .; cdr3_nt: TGTGCCAGCAGCTTAGGGGGTCCCAATCCCTCCTACGAGCAGTACTTC; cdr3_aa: CASSLGGPNPSYEQYF
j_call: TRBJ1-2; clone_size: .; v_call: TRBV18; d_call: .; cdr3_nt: TGTGCCAGCTCACCTGGGCCGGCGACAGGAGGCTATGGCTACACCTTC; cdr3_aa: CASSPGPATGGYGYTF
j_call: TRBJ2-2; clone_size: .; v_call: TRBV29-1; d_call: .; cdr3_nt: TGCAGCGTTGAAGGGAGCTTCACCGGGGAGCTGTTTTTT; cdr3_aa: CSVEGSFTGELFF
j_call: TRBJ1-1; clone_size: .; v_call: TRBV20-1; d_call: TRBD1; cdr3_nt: TGCAGTGCGCGGACAGGGACGGGCCTCTCGAGCACTGAAGCTTTCTTT; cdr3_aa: CSARTGTGLSSTEAFF
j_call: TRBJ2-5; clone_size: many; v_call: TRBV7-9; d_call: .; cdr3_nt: TGTGCCAGCAGCTTATCTGGGGTACAAGAGACCCAGTACTTC; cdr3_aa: CASSLSGVQETQYF
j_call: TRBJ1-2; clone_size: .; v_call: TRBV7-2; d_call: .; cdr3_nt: TGTGCCAGCAGCCCAGGACAGCTTCCTAACTATGGCTACACCTTC; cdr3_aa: CASSPGQLPNYGYTF
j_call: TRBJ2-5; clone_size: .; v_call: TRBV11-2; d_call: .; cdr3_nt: TGTGCCAGCACCACAGGGAGGTACCAAGAGACCCAGTACTTC; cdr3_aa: CASTTGRYQETQYF
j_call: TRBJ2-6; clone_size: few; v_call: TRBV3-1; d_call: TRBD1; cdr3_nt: TGTGCCAGCAGCCTTAGGACAGGCGGGGCCAACGTCCTGACTTTC; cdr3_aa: CASSLRTGGANVLTF
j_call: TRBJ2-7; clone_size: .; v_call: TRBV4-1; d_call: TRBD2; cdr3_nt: TGCGCCAGCAGCCTACTTCCGGGACTAGCAGTATACGAGCAGTACTTC; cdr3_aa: CASSLLPGLAVYEQYF
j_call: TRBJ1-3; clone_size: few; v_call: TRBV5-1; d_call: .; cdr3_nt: TGCGCCAGCAGCGAGGCAGATGGAAACACCATATATTTT; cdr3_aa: CASSEADGNTIYF
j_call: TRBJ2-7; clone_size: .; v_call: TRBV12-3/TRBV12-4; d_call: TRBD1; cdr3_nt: TGTGCCAGCAGTTTGACAGGGTCGGACGAGCAGTACTTC; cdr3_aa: CASSLTGSDEQYF
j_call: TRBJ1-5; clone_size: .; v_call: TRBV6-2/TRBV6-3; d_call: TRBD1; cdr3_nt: TGTGCCAGCAGTTACTCGAACCCGGGACAGGGGATGGGCAATCAGCCCCAGCATTTT; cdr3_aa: CASSYSNPGQGMGNQPQHF
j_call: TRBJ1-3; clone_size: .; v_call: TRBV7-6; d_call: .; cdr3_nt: TGTGCCAGCAGCTTAGAGGGAAGAATCCGGGCTGGAAACACCATATATTTT; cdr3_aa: CASSLEGRIRAGNTIYF
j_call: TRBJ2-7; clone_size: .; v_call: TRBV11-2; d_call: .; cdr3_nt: TGTGCCAGCAGCTTACCGAACAACGGAGCCTACGAGCAGTACTTC; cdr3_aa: CASSLPNNGAYEQYF
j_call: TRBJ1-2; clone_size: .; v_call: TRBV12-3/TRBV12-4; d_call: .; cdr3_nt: TGTGCCAGCAGTTTATTTGGTGTGGATGGCTACACCTTC; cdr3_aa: CASSLFGVDGYTF
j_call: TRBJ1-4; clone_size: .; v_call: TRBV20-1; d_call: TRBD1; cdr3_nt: TGCAGTGCTAGACGGGACAGCGGACACGAAAAACTGTTTTTT; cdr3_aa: CSARRDSGHEKLFF
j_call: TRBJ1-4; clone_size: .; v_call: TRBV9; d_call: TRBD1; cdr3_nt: TGTGCCAGCAGCCCCTGGGACAGCCTGGCTGAAAAACTGTTTTTT; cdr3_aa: CASSPWDSLAEKLFF
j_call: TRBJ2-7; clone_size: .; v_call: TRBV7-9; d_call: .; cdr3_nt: TGTGCCAGCAGCGGGACACCCTACTACGAGCAGTACTTC; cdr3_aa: CASSGTPYYEQYF
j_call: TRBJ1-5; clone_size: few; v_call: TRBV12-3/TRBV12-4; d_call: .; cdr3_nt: TGTGCCAGCAGGAATATGGGGGGGTTTCAGCCCCAGCATTTT; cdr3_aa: CASRNMGGFQPQHF
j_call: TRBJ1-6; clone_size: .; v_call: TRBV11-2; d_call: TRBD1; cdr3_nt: TGTGCCAGCAGCTTAGAAGGGACAGGGGATTCACCCCTCCACTTT; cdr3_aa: CASSLEGTGDSPLHF
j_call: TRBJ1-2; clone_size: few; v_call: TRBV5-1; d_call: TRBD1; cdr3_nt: TGCGCCAGCAGCTTGTCCAGGGGGCACTATGGCTACACCTTC; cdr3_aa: CASSLSRGHYGYTF
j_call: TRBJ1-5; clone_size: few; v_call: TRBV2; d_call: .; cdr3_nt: TGTGCCAGCACCTGGGGCAGGGGAGGTCAGCCCCAGCATTTT; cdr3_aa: CASTWGRGGQPQHF
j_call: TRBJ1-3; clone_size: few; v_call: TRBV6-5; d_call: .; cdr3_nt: TGTGCCAGCAGTGCGACCGGTAGCTCTGGAAACACCATATATTTT; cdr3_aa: CASSATGSSGNTIYF
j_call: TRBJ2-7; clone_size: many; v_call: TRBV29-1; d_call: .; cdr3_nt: TGCAGCGTTGTGCTAGCGTCGACCTACGAGCAGTACTTC; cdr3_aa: CSVVLASTYEQYF